The 32 T cell receptor beta chains below were found in one sample sequenced in a study of HIV-infected children after antiretroviral therapy interruption. Treatment here: PENTA 11 planned treatment interruption arm or continuous ART arm. A 3' RACE protocol on RNA, with unique molecular identifiers, produced the TCR library. TCRdb reprocessed the 3' RACE reads via MiXCR and lists one record per CDR3 protein. The top ten clones hold around 1.1% of a sample with approximately 96,000 distinct CDR3 sequences, 5.5% to 8.5% of them seen once. The sample here was CD45RA+ CD4+ T cells from PBMCs, pooled from several time points, taken from a donor given antiretroviral therapy, either interrupted or continuous. Stated subset: naive CD4+ CD45RA+ CD45RO- T cells. The receptors shown here come from a pool of human donors with HIV.

This clonotype was observed many times. J is TRBJ2-5 and V is TRBV7-9; 8 bases match TRBD2. The CDR3 runs 14 residues. The germline CDR1 and CDR2 sequences are SEHNR and FQNEAQ (reference sequence). Trimming took 5 bases from V and 4 from J; bases not matched to a gene: 6. This chain's CDR3 is CASSPGGPGETQYF. CDR3 in DNA: TGTGCCAGCAGCCCGGGGGGGCCTGGAGAGACCCAGTACTTC.

The J gene is TRBJ1-5, the V gene TRBV6-1; TRBD1 agrees at 8 bases. Germline CDR1 is MNHNS and CDR2 is SASEGT. The CDR3 loop spans 14 amino acids. V shed 3 bases, J shed 16 bases, and the junction held 14 bases outside the gene matches. CDR3 residues: CASSERPRGQGNHF. The CDR3, as DNA: TGTGCCAGCAGTGAGAGGCCCCGTGGACAGGGAAACCATTTT.

This clonotype was seen more than once but under ten times. The chain carries TRBV6-6 and TRBJ1-2; no firm D call. The germline V and J ends were trimmed by 5 bases and 1 base, with 14 bases remaining between them. The CDR3 totals 15 residues. From germline, CDR1 is MNHNY and CDR2 SVGAGI (reference sequence). DNA for the CDR3: TGTGCCAGCAGTCCCGCCCGGACGGATAACTATGGCTACACCTTC. It codes for CASSPARTDNYGYTF.

This clonotype has ten or more counts. This rearrangement joins TRBV12-3 or TRBV12-4 to TRBJ1-3; D is uncertain. The CDR3 length is 13 residues. V gave up 3 bases and J gave up 0 bases, with 3 bases separating them. The CDR3 region is CASSFNSGNTIYF. CDR3 DNA sequence: TGTGCCAGCAGTTTCAACTCTGGAAACACCATATATTTT.

This clonotype came up many times. This sequence joins TRBV12-5 and TRBJ2-1, with 8 bases that match TRBD1. In germline, CDR1 is LGHNT, CDR2 FRNRAP. The CDR3 length is 15 residues. Germline trimming cut 5 bases from V and 0 bases from J; bases unmatched to any gene: 3. CDR3 in amino acids: CASGRQGFSYNEQFF. CDR3 in DNA: TGTGCTAGTGGTCGACAGGGGTTCTCCTACAATGAGCAGTTCTTC.

The table lists this clonotype with many counts. The chain has TRBV7-2 and TRBJ2-7; D might be TRBD2 (7 bases). This CDR3 has 15 residues. Trimming shortened V by 5 bases and J by 1 base, and 15 bases separated the two germline ends. Germline CDR1 is SGHTA and CDR2 is FQGNSA. CDR3 DNA sequence: TGTGCCAGCAGCAGACGGGGGAGGGGGTCCTACGAGCAGTACTTC. This gives the protein CASSRRGRGSYEQYF.

This clonotype was counted at least ten times. The gene calls are TRBV12-3 or TRBV12-4 and TRBJ1-3, with TRBD1 as a possible D gene (6 bases). Trimming took off 7 bases at V and 4 bases at J, with 17 bases between the two ends. The CDR3 is 15 amino acids. CDR3 region: CASILRGGEGNTIYF. Here the CDR3 DNA reads TGTGCCAGCATTTTGCGAGGGGGAGAAGGAAACACCATATATTTT.

This clonotype was picked up many times. The chain recombines TRBV27 with TRBJ1-1, with D uncertain. The CDR3 is 13 amino acids. The V end was cut by 3 bases, the J end by 1 base, with 6 bases between. Germline V gene data show CDR1 as MNHEY and CDR2 as SMNVEV (reference sequence). For the CDR3, the DNA is TGTGCCAGCAGTTTTCGGGCGAACACTGAAGCTTTCTTT. Protein product: CASSFRANTEAFF.

This clonotype was detected many times. V is TRBV20-1 and J is TRBJ2-3, with 9 bases that match TRBD2. CDR1 DFQATT and CDR2 SNEGSKA come from the germline V gene (reference sequence). The V segment lost 0 bases and the J segment 5 bases; nucleotides outside the gene matches: 6. The CDR3 is made up of 15 amino acids. As DNA, the CDR3 is TGCAGTGCTAGAGATCGCGGGGGGGCCATAGATACGCAGTATTTT. It specifies CSARDRGGAIDTQYF.

In this sample, this clonotype turned up many times. The V gene is TRBV12-3 or TRBV12-4, the J gene TRBJ1-5; D gene uncertain. The CDR3 sequence is 13 residues long. Trimming pared 3 bases from V and 3 bases from J, leaving 6 bases between. The CDR3 protein is CASSFSDNQPQHF. The CDR3 region has the DNA TGTGCCAGCAGTTTCTCCGACAATCAGCCCCAGCATTTT.

This clonotype has a handful of counts. This chain's CDR3 is CASQQGINSPLHF. Here the CDR3 DNA reads TGTGCCAGCCAACAGGGTATTAATTCACCCCTCCACTTT. The V call is TRBV12-3 or TRBV12-4, the J call TRBJ1-6, with D maybe TRBD1 (6 bases). V was trimmed by 8 bases and J by 6 bases, leaving 11 bases between them. CDR3 length: 13 amino acids.

V gene TRBV2 combines with J gene TRBJ1-5, with D possibly being TRBD1 (5 bases). V was shortened by 5 bases and J by 2 bases, with 13 bases between the two germline ends. Germline V lookup: CDR1 SNHLY, CDR2 FYNNEI. CDR3 length: 15 residues. The chain's CDR3 is CASSHRTGGNQPQHF. CDR3 bases: TGTGCCAGCAGTCACCGAACGGGGGGCAATCAGCCCCAGCATTTT.

The CDR3 DNA is TGCGCCAGCAGCTTGTCAGGTCAGACTAATTCACCCCTCCACTTT. It codes for CASSLSGQTNSPLHF. This chain links TRBV5-1 with TRBJ1-6, with D unresolved. CDR1 and CDR2 from the germline V gene are SGHRS and YFSETQ. V shed 1 base and J shed 6 bases, with 11 bases lying between them. The CDR3 is made up of 15 amino acids.

This clonotype was found many times. The J gene is TRBJ1-2, the V gene TRBV27; 11 bases line up with TRBD1. This CDR3 contains 17 residues. J was trimmed by 1 base and V by 0 bases; bases with no gene match: 4. CDR1 is MNHEY and CDR2 is SMNVEV in the germline V gene (reference sequence). The CDR3 sequence: CASSLSWTGGHNYGYTF. In nucleotides, the CDR3 is TGTGCCAGCAGTTTATCCTGGACAGGGGGCCATAACTATGGCTACACCTTC.

This clonotype was detected ten times or more. This chain uses TRBV18 with TRBJ1-1; no reliable D call. Trimming stripped 0 bases from V and 1 base from J, with 9 bases between. The germline V gene has CDR1 KGHSH and CDR2 LQKENI. The CDR3 runs to 15 residues. CDR3 loop: CASSPPSGSNTEAFF. In DNA form, the CDR3 reads TGTGCCAGCTCACCACCTTCGGGGTCGAACACTGAAGCTTTCTTT.

V gene TRBV19 combines with J gene TRBJ1-3, with 8 bases that match TRBD1. Germline loops: CDR1 LNHDA, CDR2 SQIVND (reference sequence). This CDR3 comprises 14 residues. Trimming removed 6 bases from V and 2 bases from J; junction bases left unmatched: 3. CDR3 residues: CASSPQGAGNTIYF. The CDR3 bases are TGTGCCAGTAGCCCACAGGGGGCTGGAAACACCATATATTTT. The full variable domain, with the rest looked up from reference TRBV19 and TRBJ1-3, is DGGITQSPKYLFRKEGQNVTLSCEQNLNHDAMYWYRQDPGQGLRLIYYSQIVNDFQKGDIAEGYSVSREKKESFPLTVTSAQKNPTAFYLCASSPQGAGNTIYFGEGSWLTVV.

This clonotype was counted between two and nine times. In nucleotides, the CDR3 is TGCGCCAGCAGTTCGGGGGCACAAGAGACCCAGTACTTC. It translates to CASSSGAQETQYF. The chain couples TRBV5-1 to TRBJ2-5; D may be TRBD1 or TRBD2 (6 bases each). Germline V gives CDR1 SGHRS, CDR2 YFSETQ. CDR3 size: 13 residues. V lost 5 bases and J lost 2, with 10 bases in between.

V usage is TRBV18 and J usage is TRBJ2-2; no clear D. Trimming pared 2 bases from V and 3 bases from J, leaving 4 bases between. Germline CDR1 is KGHSH and CDR2 is LQKENI. The CDR3 totals 13 residues. The CDR3 loop reads CASSPKDTGELFF. The CDR3 nucleotides are TGTGCCAGCTCACCAAAAGACACCGGGGAGCTGTTTTTT.

This clonotype was detected ten times or more. V and J are TRBV5-1 and TRBJ1-1; D unclear. This CDR3 has 16 amino acids. Germline V gene sequence: CDR1 SGHRS, CDR2 YFSETQ. Trimming pared 0 bases from V and 3 bases from J, leaving 15 bases between. The CDR3 DNA reads TGCGCCAGCAGCTTGGGACGATATGGTCTAGACACTGAAGCTTTCTTT. It translates to CASSLGRYGLDTEAFF.

The table lists this clonotype with many counts. The chain uses TRBV12-2 and TRBJ2-2; the DNA was not used to check the table's D call, TRBD1. TRBV12-2 is a recognized pseudogene. The CDR3 loop spans 16 amino acids. The CDR3 nucleotides read TGTGCAAGTCGCCCCCACCAGACAGGGAGCACCGGGGAGCTGTTTTTT. Its translation is CASRPHQTGSTGELFF.

This clonotype has more than one count but fewer than ten. The chain carries TRBV5-1 and TRBJ1-4; D unclear. V lost 2 bases, J lost 8 bases, and 13 bases lay in between. This CDR3 comprises 14 residues. Germline lookup yields CDR1 SGHRS and CDR2 YFSETQ. CDR3 residues: CASSFRPAMEKLFF. The CDR3 DNA reads TGCGCCAGCAGCTTCAGGCCCGCAATGGAAAAACTGTTTTTT.

This clonotype showed up many times. This chain joins TRBV6-6 and TRBJ1-2; TRBD1 aligns across 9 bases. J lost 6 bases, V lost 6 bases, and 11 bases had no gene match. CDR1 and CDR2 (germline): MNHNY, SVGAGI (reference sequence). This CDR3 contains 15 residues. CDR3 sequence (DNA): TGTGCCAGCAGCCCCAGTGGGGGGACAGGGAATGGCTACACCTTC. Translating it yields CASSPSGGTGNGYTF.

This clonotype was detected only a few times. The chain recombines TRBV15 with TRBJ2-7; 9 nucleotides match TRBD1. From germline, CDR1 is LNHNV and CDR2 YYDKDF (reference sequence). The V and J ends lost 0 bases and 5 bases, in that order; junction bases with no gene match: 5. The CDR3 contains 15 residues. The DNA of the CDR3 is TGTGCCACCAGCAGAGAACAGGGGGCTGTTCACGAGCAGTACTTC. Translated, it gives CATSREQGAVHEQYF.

Ten or more counts support this clonotype. In DNA form, the CDR3 reads TGCAGCGCCCAGATGGGGGGGGTGACTTTCTTT. It codes for CSAQMGGVTFF. The chain is built from TRBV29-1 and TRBJ1-1, with a possible D match to TRBD1 (5 bases). The CDR3 has 11 amino acids. V was cut by 7 bases and J by 12 bases, with 18 bases left in between. Looked up from germline, CDR1 is SQVTM and CDR2 is ANQGSEA.

This clonotype occurred many times. J is TRBJ2-7 and V is TRBV20-1, with D perhaps TRBD2 (6 bases). Trimming pared 3 bases from V and 3 bases from J, leaving 15 bases between. Germline V gives CDR1 DFQATT, CDR2 SNEGSKA (reference sequence). The CDR3 extends over 14 amino acids. CDR3 sequence reads: CSASGDGGYYEQYF. The CDR3 DNA is TGCAGTGCTAGTGGAGACGGGGGATACTACGAGCAGTACTTC.

The V and J genes are TRBV5-1 and TRBJ2-2; 9 nucleotides align to TRBD2. Losses at the gene ends were 0 bases for V and 13 bases for J; bases not matched to a gene: 19. The CDR3 is 18 residues long. Germline CDR1 reads SGHRS; CDR2 reads YFSETQ. The CDR3 DNA reads as TGCGCCAGCAGCTTGGTAGCGGGGGAGTGGTTCGTAACAGATACGCTGTTTTTT. It is translated as CASSLVAGEWFVTDTLFF. Full variable domain (rest looked up from reference TRBV5-1 and TRBJ2-2): KAGVTQTPRYLIKTRGQQVTLSCSPISGHRSVSWYQQTPGQGLQFLFEYFSETQRNKGNFPGRFSGRQFSNSRSEMNVSTLELGDSALYLCASSLVAGEWFVTDTLFFGEGSRLTVL.

The sample holds a few counts of this clonotype. The V gene is TRBV7-9, the J gene TRBJ2-2; TRBD2 agrees at 8 bases. With V trimmed by 3 bases and J by 1 base, 4 bases remained unmatched. Germline V gene sequence: CDR1 SEHNR, CDR2 FQNEAQ (reference sequence). The CDR3 runs 16 residues. This chain's CDR3 is CASSFSLAGNTGELFF. CDR3 coding DNA: TGTGCCAGCAGCTTCTCCCTAGCGGGGAACACCGGGGAGCTGTTTTTT.

This clonotype was counted at least ten times. The chain is built from TRBV2 and TRBJ2-7; no definite D call. The CDR3 runs to 12 residues. Trimming cost V 5 bases and J 3 bases, with 8 bases left between them. The germline V gene has CDR1 SNHLY and CDR2 FYNNEI. CDR3 amino acids: CASSPTLYEQYF. The DNA of the CDR3 is TGTGCCAGCAGTCCGACACTCTACGAGCAGTACTTC.

The table lists this clonotype with many counts. V gene TRBV11-2 combines with J gene TRBJ2-5; tentatively, D is TRBD1 (6 bases). V lost 4 bases and J lost 1, with 13 bases in between. Germline CDR1 reads SGHAT; CDR2 reads FQNNGV. There are 15 residues in the CDR3. The CDR3, as DNA: TGTGCCAGCAGCTACGGACAGCGAGGCCAAGAGACCCAGTACTTC. This gives the protein CASSYGQRGQETQYF.

This clonotype was counted ten times or more. The CDR3 DNA is TGCAGGGTAGGAGGGCCAGATACGCAGTATTTT. Translation: CRVGGPDTQYF. The chain employs TRBV29-1 and TRBJ2-3, with D possibly TRBD2 on 6 matching bases. The germline V gene encodes CDR1 SQVTM and CDR2 ANQGSEA. CDR3 size: 11 residues.

Many counts were recorded for this clonotype. This chain joins TRBV6-1 and TRBJ2-3, with TRBD2 matching over 7 bases. With 2 bases clipped from V and 5 bases from J, the junction kept 7 bases outside the gene matches. Germline loops: CDR1 MNHNS, CDR2 SASEGT. CDR3 length: 15 residues. The chain's CDR3 is CASSELGGGVDTQYF. CDR3 bases: TGTGCCAGCAGTGAACTGGGCGGGGGAGTAGATACGCAGTATTTT.

This clonotype was observed at least ten times. The chain links TRBV12-3 or TRBV12-4 to TRBJ2-7; D is possibly TRBD2 (5 bases). The CDR3 is made up of 13 amino acids. V shed 5 bases and J shed 3 bases, with 11 bases lying between them. The CDR3: CASSRTPVYEQYF. The CDR3, as DNA: TGTGCCAGCAGTCGGACTCCAGTCTACGAGCAGTACTTC.